This TCR beta chain was sequenced during a study of T cells in Graves' hyperthyroidism and ophthalmopathy. Findings and limits, study-wide: Most expanded thyroid clonotypes above 0.001 recurred in blood.

This clonotype was observed many times. Its antigen is not known. Amplification yielded TCR beta CDR3 regions, with RNA transcripts as the source. TCR CDR3 regions were first amplified by RT-PCR with HTBI primers. TCRdb recomputed calls from the multiplex PCR reads with MiXCR, one row per CDR3 protein. The repertoire holds about 540,000 distinct CDR3 sequences, with 35% to 55% as singletons. The CDR3 runs 13 residues. The germline V gene has CDR1 SNHLY and CDR2 FYNNEI. Trimming stripped 6 bases from V and 5 bases from J, with 13 bases between. Stability of Graves' hyperthyroidism was defined as absent ophthalmopathy progression within 18 months. Exclusion of patients followed from uncontrolled infection, other autoimmune disease, pregnancy or lactation.

This chain joins TRBV2 and TRBJ1-1; D is perhaps TRBD1 (6 bases). The sequence came from a woman aged 18-29 years with Graves' hyperthyroidism. The sample consisted of peripheral blood or thyroid tissue (not recorded which). The CDR3 region is CASSYRVRTEAFF. The CDR3 nucleotides read TGTGCCAGCAGCTACAGGGTCAGGACTGAAGCTTTCTTT. The full variable domain, with the rest looked up from reference TRBV2 and TRBJ1-1, is EPEVTQTPSHQVTQMGQEVILRCVPISNHLYFYWYRQILGQKVEFLVSFYNNEISEKSEIFDDQFSVERPDGSNFTLKIRSTKLEDSAMYFCASSYRVRTEAFFGQGTRLTVV.